The 8 T cell receptor beta chains given below trace back to one sample, sequenced in a study of cytomegalovirus exposure and HLA in healthy donors. Primers included in the PCR were 60 Vbeta and 13 Jbeta primers. The method was immunoSEQ multiplex PCR; TCRdb's version includes in-frame clones alone and lacks a portion of them. The listing records about 83,000 clones. The sample taken for sequencing was PBMCs. The receptor source for this set is a man younger than 35 in good health and CMV-seropositive.

The V call is TRBV5-1, the J call TRBJ2-5, with 7 nucleotides matching TRBD1. Trimming removed 7 bases from V and 7 bases from J; junction bases left unmatched: 13. The CDR3 covers 14 residues. In germline, CDR1 is SGHRS, CDR2 YFSETQ. The CDR3 reads CASSQQGPEVTQYF. The CDR3 DNA reads TGCGCCAGCTCGCAACAGGGGCCTGAGGTGACCCAGTACTTC.

The chain links TRBV9 to TRBJ2-5; the D gene is possibly TRBD2 (6 bases). Trimming removed 0 bases at V and 5 bases at J, with 14 bases between. This CDR3 has 15 amino acids. Germline loops: CDR1 SGDLS, CDR2 YYNGEE. The CDR3 spells CASSVDQRVGETQYF. The CDR3 DNA is TGTGCCAGCAGCGTAGATCAGCGGGTGGGGGAGACCCAGTACTTC.

This rearrangement joins TRBV9 to TRBJ1-1; D is undetermined. V shed 0 bases and J shed 0 bases, with 9 bases lying between them. Germline lookup yields CDR1 SGDLS and CDR2 YYNGEE. The CDR3 sequence is 15 residues long. The CDR3 sequence: CASSVVTALNTEAFF. In DNA, the CDR3 is TGTGCCAGCAGCGTAGTTACAGCCCTGAACACTGAAGCTTTCTTT. Complete variable domain (other parts from reference TRBV9 and TRBJ1-1): DSGVTQTPKHLITATGQRVTLRCSPRSGDLSVYWYQQSLDQGLQFLIQYYNGEERAKGNILERFSAQQFPDLHSELNLSSLELGDSALYFCASSVVTALNTEAFFGQGTRLTVV.

This chain links TRBV5-5 with TRBJ2-5; D might be TRBD1 (5 bases). This CDR3 contains 13 residues. Germline CDR1 SGHKS, CDR2 YYEKEE (reference sequence). V was shortened by 5 bases and J by 5 bases, with 13 bases between the two germline ends. The CDR3 reads CASSLWTTETQYF. CDR3 DNA: TGTGCCAGCAGTCTATGGACAACGGAGACCCAGTACTTC.

In the case of this clone: The sample has other DNA sequences that encode this CDR3 too. The chain couples TRBV5-6 to TRBJ2-7, with D possibly being TRBD2 (6 bases). Looked up from germline, CDR1 is SGHDT and CDR2 is YYEEEE. V gave up 0 bases and J gave up 7 bases, with 8 bases separating them. This CDR3 is 12 amino acids long. The CDR3 nucleotides read TGTGCCAGCAGCTTGGGGCGGGGTGAGCAGTACTTC. Translation gives CASSLGRGEQYF.

This chain links TRBV15 with TRBJ2-3, with D possibly matching TRBD2 (5 bases). CDR1 is LNHNV, CDR2 YYDKDF, per germline (reference sequence). The CDR3 totals 14 residues. V lost 1 base and J lost 4, with 9 bases in between. Here the CDR3 reads CATSRGRTADTQYF. CDR3 DNA: TGTGCCACCAGCAGAGGCCGGACTGCAGATACGCAGTATTTT.

V is TRBV2 and J is TRBJ1-1; D might be TRBD1 (5 bases). The CDR3 is 17 amino acids. V was pared by 2 bases and J by 1 base, with 17 bases between. CDR1 is SNHLY, CDR2 FYNNEI, per germline. The CDR3: CASSESLGREANTEAFF. As DNA, the CDR3 is TGTGCCAGCAGTGAAAGTTTGGGCAGGGAGGCGAACACTGAAGCTTTCTTT.

The genes are TRBV6-1 and TRBJ1-5; D ambiguous. The V end was cut by 2 bases, the J end by 1 base, with 15 bases between. The CDR3 has 17 amino acids. The germline V gene encodes CDR1 MNHNS and CDR2 SASEGT. The CDR3 loop reads CASSEWWGGGSNQPQHF. In DNA form, the CDR3 reads TGTGCCAGCAGTGAATGGTGGGGAGGTGGAAGCAATCAGCCCCAGCATTTT.